A selection of T cell receptor beta chains follows, all from one sample in a study of blood T cell repertoires in COVID-19. Profiled with immunoSEQ multiplex PCR; TCRdb holds only in-frame clones, not every one. The profile shows about 86,000 clones, almost 85% of them singletons. Sequenced input: peripheral blood. These receptor sequences come from a woman aged 80 or over with acute or convalescent COVID-19. CDR3s include the opening cysteine and the closing phenylalanine or tryptophan. Each record gives: D gene, V gene, J gene, clone size, CDR3 protein, CDR3 DNA. D genes are given only for firm matches. For some rows the clone size is stated as once, few or many, or as a class when expanded; others skip it.

d_gene: TRBD2; v_gene: TRBV28; j_gene: TRBJ2-2; abundance: NA; CDR3aa: CASSLTSPIISGELFF; CDR3nt: TGTGCCAGCAGTTTGACTAGCCCCATTATATCCGGGGAGCTGTTTTTT
d_gene: NA; v_gene: TRBV11-2; j_gene: TRBJ2-3; abundance: NA; CDR3aa: CASSGPLWDTQYF; CDR3nt: TGTGCCAGCAGCGGGCCCTTATGGGATACGCAGTATTTT
d_gene: NA; v_gene: TRBV18; j_gene: TRBJ2-7; abundance: NA; CDR3aa: CASSPLQGSSEQYF; CDR3nt: TGTGCCAGCTCACCTCTACAGGGTTCCTCCGAGCAGTACTTC
d_gene: TRBD1; v_gene: TRBV5-1; j_gene: TRBJ1-4; abundance: NA; CDR3aa: CASRQNRGAGEKLFF; CDR3nt: TGCGCCAGCAGACAGAACAGGGGGGCAGGAGAAAAACTGTTTTTT
d_gene: NA; v_gene: TRBV25-1; j_gene: TRBJ1-4; abundance: NA; CDR3aa: CASSNGGSEKLFF; CDR3nt: TGTGCCAGCAGTAACGGAGGGAGTGAAAAACTGTTTTTT
d_gene: TRBD2; v_gene: TRBV5-1; j_gene: TRBJ2-1; abundance: NA; CDR3aa: CASSLGGTSTYNEQFF; CDR3nt: TGCGCCAGCAGCTTGGGAGGGACTAGTACCTACAATGAGCAGTTCTTC
d_gene: NA; v_gene: TRBV4-1; j_gene: TRBJ1-5; abundance: NA; CDR3aa: CASSQEIDSYSNQPQHF; CDR3nt: TGCGCCAGCAGCCAAGAAATAGACAGCTATAGCAATCAGCCCCAGCATTTT
d_gene: NA; v_gene: TRBV15; j_gene: TRBJ1-5; abundance: NA; CDR3aa: CATSPRWLANQPQHF; CDR3nt: TGTGCCACCAGCCCACGGTGGTTAGCGAATCAGCCCCAGCATTTT
d_gene: NA; v_gene: TRBV2; j_gene: TRBJ2-3; abundance: NA; CDR3aa: CASSETDTQYF; CDR3nt: TGTGCCAGCAGCGAGACAGATACGCAGTATTTT
d_gene: NA; v_gene: TRBV5-1; j_gene: TRBJ1-1; abundance: once; CDR3aa: CASSGGTGTPSTEAFF; CDR3nt: TGCGCCAGCAGCGGGGGCACAGGGACCCCGAGCACTGAAGCTTTCTTT
d_gene: NA; v_gene: TRBV5-1; j_gene: TRBJ1-1; abundance: NA; CDR3aa: CASSLGLGADMNTEAFF; CDR3nt: TGCGCCAGCAGCCTAGGCTTAGGGGCAGACATGAACACTGAAGCTTTCTTT
d_gene: NA; v_gene: TRBV15; j_gene: TRBJ2-1; abundance: few; CDR3aa: CATSRDGLQFF; CDR3nt: TGTGCCACCAGCAGAGACGGTTTGCAGTTCTTC
d_gene: TRBD1; v_gene: TRBV27; j_gene: TRBJ1-1; abundance: NA; CDR3aa: CASWTGLFEAFF; CDR3nt: TGTGCCAGCTGGACAGGGTTGTTTGAAGCTTTCTTT
d_gene: NA; v_gene: TRBV5-6; j_gene: TRBJ2-6; abundance: NA; CDR3aa: CASISGAGANVLTF; CDR3nt: TGTGCCAGCATCTCAGGGGCTGGGGCCAACGTCCTGACTTTC
d_gene: NA; v_gene: TRBV11-3; j_gene: TRBJ2-1; abundance: NA; CDR3aa: CASSPGVGNEQFF; CDR3nt: TGTGCCAGCAGCCCGGGGGTGGGGAATGAGCAGTTCTTC
d_gene: TRBD1; v_gene: TRBV7-3; j_gene: TRBJ2-1; abundance: few; CDR3aa: CASSPGTGSNEQFF; CDR3nt: TGTGCCAGCAGCCCGGGGACAGGGTCTAATGAGCAGTTCTTC
d_gene: TRBD1; v_gene: TRBV6-1; j_gene: TRBJ1-1; abundance: NA; CDR3aa: CASSESVTGGIAFF; CDR3nt: TGTGCCAGCAGTGAGTCCGTGACAGGGGGAATAGCTTTCTTT
d_gene: NA; v_gene: TRBV6-5; j_gene: TRBJ2-5; abundance: NA; CDR3aa: CASSPLRGPETQYF; CDR3nt: TGTGCCAGCTCCCCTTTGAGAGGTCCAGAGACCCAGTACTTC
d_gene: TRBD2; v_gene: TRBV28; j_gene: TRBJ2-1; abundance: NA; CDR3aa: CASSSLGTRINEQFF; CDR3nt: TGTGCCAGCAGTTCTCTTGGGACTAGGATCAATGAGCAGTTCTTC
d_gene: NA; v_gene: TRBV12-3/TRBV12-4; j_gene: TRBJ1-6; abundance: NA; CDR3aa: CASSLWGDSPLHF; CDR3nt: TGTGCCAGCAGTTTATGGGGAGATTCACCCCTCCACTTT
d_gene: NA; v_gene: TRBV11-3; j_gene: TRBJ2-2; abundance: NA; CDR3aa: CASSLDTGGELFF; CDR3nt: TGTGCCAGCAGCTTAGATACAGGGGGGGAGTTGTTTTTT
d_gene: TRBD2; v_gene: TRBV6-5; j_gene: TRBJ2-1; abundance: NA; CDR3aa: CASCSGGPGNEQFF; CDR3nt: TGTGCCAGCTGCTCGGGAGGCCCGGGGAATGAGCAGTTCTTC
d_gene: NA; v_gene: TRBV2; j_gene: TRBJ1-5; abundance: NA; CDR3aa: CASSDGGFTQPQHF; CDR3nt: TGTGCCAGCAGTGACGGGGGGTTCACTCAGCCCCAGCATTTT
d_gene: TRBD2; v_gene: TRBV28; j_gene: TRBJ2-1; abundance: few; CDR3aa: CASSSSGSYNEQFF; CDR3nt: TGTGCCAGCAGTTCTAGCGGGTCCTACAATGAGCAGTTCTTC
d_gene: TRBD1; v_gene: TRBV5-1; j_gene: TRBJ1-6; abundance: few; CDR3aa: CASSWDSYNSPLHF; CDR3nt: TGCGCCAGCAGCTGGGACAGTTATAATTCACCCCTCCACTTT
d_gene: NA; v_gene: TRBV5-6; j_gene: TRBJ2-7; abundance: NA; CDR3aa: CASSFSFTGSIYEQYF; CDR3nt: TGTGCCAGCAGCTTTTCCTTCACGGGGTCGATATACGAGCAGTACTTC
d_gene: TRBD1; v_gene: TRBV28; j_gene: TRBJ2-7; abundance: NA; CDR3aa: CASSPDRVLGQYF; CDR3nt: TGTGCCAGCAGTCCCGACAGGGTTCTCGGGCAGTACTTC
d_gene: NA; v_gene: TRBV20-1; j_gene: TRBJ2-1; abundance: NA; CDR3aa: CSAIINNEQFF; CDR3nt: TGCAGTGCAATAATAAACAATGAGCAGTTCTTC
d_gene: NA; v_gene: TRBV6-5; j_gene: TRBJ2-5; abundance: NA; CDR3aa: CASRNGRGETQYF; CDR3nt: TGTGCCAGCAGGAACGGGAGAGGAGAGACCCAGTACTTC
d_gene: NA; v_gene: TRBV27; j_gene: TRBJ2-3; abundance: NA; CDR3aa: CASSARGAGDTQYF; CDR3nt: TGTGCCAGCAGTGCCCGGGGGGCCGGTGATACGCAGTATTTT
d_gene: TRBD1; v_gene: TRBV2; j_gene: TRBJ2-7; abundance: NA; CDR3aa: CASSYGQGFYEQYF; CDR3nt: TGTGCCAGCAGTTATGGACAGGGTTTCTACGAGCAGTACTTC
d_gene: TRBD2; v_gene: TRBV24-1; j_gene: TRBJ2-1; abundance: once; CDR3aa: CATSASGLAGGVSGVNEQFF; CDR3nt: TGTGCCACCAGTGCCTCGGGACTAGCGGGAGGTGTGTCTGGGGTCAATGAGCAGTTCTTC
d_gene: NA; v_gene: TRBV6-1; j_gene: TRBJ1-1; abundance: NA; CDR3aa: CASSDRPAGGTEAFF; CDR3nt: TGTGCCAGCAGTGACCGTCCCGCGGGTGGGACTGAAGCTTTCTTT
d_gene: NA; v_gene: TRBV6-5; j_gene: TRBJ1-2; abundance: NA; CDR3aa: CASTGVGEGYTF; CDR3nt: TGTGCCAGCACAGGGGTGGGAGAAGGCTACACCTTC
d_gene: TRBD2; v_gene: TRBV7-9; j_gene: TRBJ2-3; abundance: NA; CDR3aa: CASSPPGTSGTDTQYF; CDR3nt: TGTGCCAGCAGCCCACCCGGGACTAGCGGCACAGATACGCAGTATTTT
d_gene: TRBD2; v_gene: TRBV10-3; j_gene: TRBJ2-3; abundance: NA; CDR3aa: CAISMGLAGVGDTQYF; CDR3nt: TGTGCCATCAGTATGGGACTAGCGGGAGTCGGAGATACGCAGTATTTT
d_gene: NA; v_gene: TRBV4-1; j_gene: TRBJ1-1; abundance: once; CDR3aa: CASSQEPRAEGTEAFF; CDR3nt: TGCGCCAGCAGCCAAGAGCCACGGGCGGAGGGCACTGAAGCTTTCTTT
d_gene: NA; v_gene: TRBV7-8; j_gene: TRBJ2-5; abundance: NA; CDR3aa: CASSFAGQGQETQYF; CDR3nt: TGTGCCAGCAGCTTTGCCGGCCAGGGCCAAGAGACCCAGTACTTC
d_gene: NA; v_gene: TRBV6-4; j_gene: TRBJ2-7; abundance: NA; CDR3aa: CASSDSQGGLGGEQYF; CDR3nt: TGTGCCAGCAGTGACTCCCAAGGCGGCCTGGGTGGCGAGCAGTACTTC
d_gene: TRBD2; v_gene: TRBV7-3; j_gene: TRBJ2-2; abundance: NA; CDR3aa: CASSSSGVNTGELFF; CDR3nt: TGTGCCAGCAGCTCTAGCGGGGTAAACACCGGGGAGCTGTTTTTT
d_gene: TRBD2; v_gene: TRBV5-6; j_gene: TRBJ2-2; abundance: once; CDR3aa: CASTPSGLAANTGELFF; CDR3nt: TGTGCCAGCACCCCCTCGGGACTAGCAGCGAACACCGGGGAGCTGTTTTTT
d_gene: TRBD1; v_gene: TRBV5-1; j_gene: TRBJ2-2; abundance: NA; CDR3aa: CASSFSTGGMGTGELFF; CDR3nt: TGCGCCAGCAGCTTTTCTACAGGGGGCATGGGTACCGGGGAGCTGTTTTTT
d_gene: NA; v_gene: TRBV7-9; j_gene: TRBJ2-1; abundance: once; CDR3aa: CASSTRARSNSSYNEQFF; CDR3nt: TGTGCCAGCAGCACCCGAGCACGATCTAATAGCTCCTACAATGAGCAGTTCTTC
d_gene: TRBD1; v_gene: TRBV19; j_gene: TRBJ1-1; abundance: NA; CDR3aa: CASSIVIGTGVNTEAFF; CDR3nt: TGTGCCAGTAGTATAGTAATTGGGACAGGGGTGAACACTGAAGCTTTCTTT
d_gene: TRBD1; v_gene: TRBV6-5; j_gene: TRBJ1-2; abundance: once; CDR3aa: CASRPRDRDDYGYTF; CDR3nt: TGTGCCAGCAGACCCCGGGACAGGGATGACTATGGCTACACCTTC
d_gene: TRBD1; v_gene: TRBV7-9; j_gene: TRBJ1-4; abundance: NA; CDR3aa: CASSRSWDRAEKLFF; CDR3nt: TGTGCCAGCAGCCGATCGTGGGACAGGGCTGAAAAACTGTTTTTT
d_gene: NA; v_gene: TRBV6-5; j_gene: TRBJ2-2; abundance: NA; CDR3aa: CASPRGSGELFF; CDR3nt: TGTGCCAGCCCTAGGGGATCCGGGGAGCTGTTTTTT
d_gene: TRBD1; v_gene: TRBV23-1; j_gene: TRBJ1-1; abundance: NA; CDR3aa: CASSQSRGSDTEAFF; CDR3nt: TGCGCCAGCAGTCAATCCAGGGGGAGTGACACTGAAGCTTTCTTT
d_gene: TRBD2; v_gene: TRBV3-1/TRBV3-2; j_gene: TRBJ2-2; abundance: NA; CDR3aa: CASSPSGKTGELFF; CDR3nt: TGTGCCAGCAGCCCTAGCGGGAAAACCGGGGAGCTGTTTTTT
d_gene: TRBD1; v_gene: TRBV15; j_gene: TRBJ2-3; abundance: once; CDR3aa: CATSTRQGSTDTQYF; CDR3nt: TGTGCCACCAGCACACGACAGGGGAGCACAGATACGCAGTATTTT
d_gene: TRBD1; v_gene: TRBV4-1; j_gene: TRBJ1-6; abundance: once; CDR3aa: CASSLRDRDNSPLHF; CDR3nt: TGCGCCAGCAGCCTCCGGGACAGGGATAATTCACCCCTCCACTTT
d_gene: NA; v_gene: TRBV3-1/TRBV3-2; j_gene: TRBJ2-7; abundance: NA; CDR3aa: CASSLEFEQYF; CDR3nt: TGTGCCAGCAGCCTCGAGTTCGAGCAGTACTTC
d_gene: TRBD2; v_gene: TRBV7-3; j_gene: TRBJ2-1; abundance: NA; CDR3aa: CASSLSGGSFEQFF; CDR3nt: TGTGCCAGCAGCTTAAGCGGGGGGTCATTTGAGCAGTTCTTC
d_gene: TRBD1; v_gene: TRBV5-1; j_gene: TRBJ1-2; abundance: NA; CDR3aa: CASTSRQGSINYGYTF; CDR3nt: TGCGCCAGCACCTCTCGACAGGGTTCCATCAACTATGGCTACACCTTC
d_gene: TRBD2; v_gene: TRBV7-3; j_gene: TRBJ2-5; abundance: NA; CDR3aa: CASSPGTSKETQYF; CDR3nt: TGTGCCAGCAGCCCCGGGACTAGCAAAGAGACCCAGTACTTC
d_gene: TRBD1; v_gene: TRBV5-1; j_gene: TRBJ2-2; abundance: NA; CDR3aa: CASSQGQGSNTGELFF; CDR3nt: TGCGCCAGCAGCCAGGGACAGGGGTCGAACACCGGGGAGCTGTTTTTT
d_gene: NA; v_gene: TRBV5-4; j_gene: TRBJ2-3; abundance: NA; CDR3aa: CASSLTSDTQYF; CDR3nt: TGTGCCAGCAGCCTGACTTCAGATACGCAGTATTTT